The text below deals with one T cell receptor (beta chain). The study recruited people aged roughly 18 to 95 years across some 23 US areas. In assigning cohorts, the study relied on participant-reported clinical history. This sample was included in a study of blood T cell repertoires in COVID-19. At the level of the study: The study drew acute and convalescent COVID-19 samples from the United States, Italy and Spain.

Source study methods: Estimation of nucleated cell counts was performed using reference gene primer amplification. Some clones are missing from TCRdb's copy, which holds only in-frame ones; the method was immunoSEQ multiplex PCR. V and J calls and clone size are given by that table; D and trimming were obtained from the DNA. Here the sample spans about 180,000 clones, 80% to 90% being singletons. Sequencing used PBMCs or T cells enriched from blood (not recorded which). The sequence was collected from a woman aged 18-30 years who had recovered from COVID-19.

The CDR3 DNA follows: TGTGCCATCCAGCCGGGACAGCAAGAGACCCAGTACTTC. Translation gives CAIQPGQQETQYF. V is TRBV10-3 and J is TRBJ2-5, with 7 bases identical to TRBD1. This CDR3 contains 13 residues. V trimming: 8 bases; J trimming: 2 bases; junction bases outside the gene matches: 5. Germline V gives CDR1 ENHRY, CDR2 SYGVKD.